These T cell receptor beta chains were read from a single sample in a study of CD8 T cells in Susac syndrome. From the immunoSEQ multiplex PCR reads, TCRdb called clonotypes with MiXCR, one entry per CDR3 protein. This table holds more than 250,000 distinct CDR3 sequences, roughly nine tenths found once. Sequencing used CD4+ T cells from PBMCs. The receptor set was obtained from a human donor with multiple sclerosis. Each CDR3 is given with its conserved first and last residue. A D gene is named only where the DNA matches it firmly. Some rows mark clone size as missing; the rest say once, few, many or name a class of expanded clone.

j_gene: TRBJ1-5
d_gene: TRBD1
abundance: once
v_gene: TRBV7-2
CDR3aa: CASSKAQGATQPQHF
CDR3nt: TGTGCCAGCAGCAAGGCACAGGGGGCGACCCAGCCCCAGCATTTT

j_gene: TRBJ1-6
d_gene: -
abundance: -
v_gene: TRBV6-6
CDR3aa: CASSYRKSDSPLHF
CDR3nt: TGTGCCAGCAGTTACCGAAAGAGTGATTCACCCCTCCACTTT

j_gene: TRBJ2-2
d_gene: -
abundance: -
v_gene: TRBV5-1
CDR3aa: CASSTRTGNTGELFF
CDR3nt: TGCGCCAGCAGCACTAGGACCGGGAACACCGGGGAGCTGTTTTTT

j_gene: TRBJ2-7
d_gene: -
abundance: -
v_gene: TRBV15
CDR3aa: CATSREWSYEQYF
CDR3nt: TGTGCCACCAGCAGAGAATGGTCCTACGAGCAGTACTTC

j_gene: TRBJ2-7
d_gene: TRBD1
abundance: -
v_gene: TRBV13
CDR3aa: CASSRQGRRGRYEQYF
CDR3nt: TGTGCCAGCAGCCGACAGGGGCGCAGGGGACGCTACGAGCAGTACTTC

j_gene: TRBJ2-5
d_gene: TRBD2
abundance: once
v_gene: TRBV6-2/TRBV6-3
CDR3aa: CASSSLPRGDLKETQYF
CDR3nt: TGTGCCAGCAGTTCCCTACCCCGGGGGGACCTCAAGGAGACCCAGTACTTC

j_gene: TRBJ1-2
d_gene: -
abundance: -
v_gene: TRBV7-9
CDR3aa: CASSAPPTDSYGYTF
CDR3nt: TGTGCCAGCAGCGCTCCTCCGACGGACTCCTATGGCTACACCTTC

j_gene: TRBJ1-1
d_gene: -
abundance: once
v_gene: TRBV14
CDR3aa: CASSPHRSLNTEAFF
CDR3nt: TGTGCCAGCAGCCCGCATCGGTCTTTGAACACTGAAGCTTTCTTT

j_gene: TRBJ2-5
d_gene: -
abundance: -
v_gene: TRBV5-1
CDR3aa: CASSLAIDQFYQETQYF
CDR3nt: TGCGCCAGCAGCTTGGCAATCGACCAGTTCTACCAAGAGACCCAGTACTTC

j_gene: TRBJ2-2
d_gene: -
abundance: once
v_gene: TRBV7-3
CDR3aa: CASSLNGRVSFGELFF
CDR3nt: TGTGCCAGCAGCTTAAATGGCAGGGTGTCATTCGGGGAGCTGTTTTTT

j_gene: TRBJ2-5
d_gene: -
abundance: -
v_gene: TRBV5-6
CDR3aa: CASSFGWGVVQQETQYF
CDR3nt: TGTGCCAGCAGCTTCGGATGGGGTGTGGTCCAACAAGAGACCCAGTACTTC

j_gene: TRBJ2-1
d_gene: -
abundance: -
v_gene: TRBV5-1
CDR3aa: CASSAATAASSYNEQFF
CDR3nt: TGCGCCAGCAGCGCCGCTACGGCGGCTAGCTCCTACAATGAGCAGTTCTTC

j_gene: TRBJ2-1
d_gene: TRBD2
abundance: -
v_gene: TRBV20-1
CDR3aa: CSAPRTSTYEQFF
CDR3nt: TGCAGTGCCCCCCGGACTAGTACATATGAGCAGTTCTTC

j_gene: TRBJ1-1
d_gene: -
abundance: -
v_gene: TRBV18
CDR3aa: CASSPTRGDTEAFF
CDR3nt: TGTGCCAGCTCACCAACTAGGGGTGACACTGAAGCTTTCTTT

j_gene: TRBJ2-6
d_gene: TRBD2
abundance: -
v_gene: TRBV20-1
CDR3aa: CSAPRTSGSGGANVLTF
CDR3nt: TGCAGTGCCCCTAGGACTAGCGGGAGTGGTGGGGCCAACGTCCTGACTTTC